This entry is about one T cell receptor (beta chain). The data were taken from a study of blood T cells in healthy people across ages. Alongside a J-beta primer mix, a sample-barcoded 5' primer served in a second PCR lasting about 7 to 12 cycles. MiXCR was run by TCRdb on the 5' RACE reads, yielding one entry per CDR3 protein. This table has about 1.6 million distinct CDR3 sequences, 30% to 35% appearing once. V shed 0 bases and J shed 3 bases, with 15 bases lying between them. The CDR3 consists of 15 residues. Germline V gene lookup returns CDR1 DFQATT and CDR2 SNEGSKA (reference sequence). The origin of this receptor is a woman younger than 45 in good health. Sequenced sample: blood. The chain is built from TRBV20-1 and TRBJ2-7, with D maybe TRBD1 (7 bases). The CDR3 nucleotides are TGCAGTGCTAGAGATTATAGGCAGGGGGGCTACGAGCAGTACTTC. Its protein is CSARDYRQGGYEQYF.